This T cell receptor (beta chain) was documented in a study of T cells in Graves' hyperthyroidism and ophthalmopathy. Exclusion of a patient resulted from uncontrolled infection, other autoimmune disease, pregnancy or lactation. V was shortened by 6 bases and J by 2 bases, with 12 bases between the two germline ends. This CDR3 comprises 14 residues. From germline, CDR1 is WSHSY and CDR2 SAAADI. This clonotype occurred many times. The antigen is not known. It was RNA transcripts that yielded the amplified TCR beta CDR3 regions. The TCR CDR3 first-round RT-PCR relied on the HTBI primer set. TCRdb itself ran the multiplex PCR reads through MiXCR, one entry per CDR3 protein. The table has about 98,000 distinct CDR3 sequences, roughly 37% seen once. Study results and caveats: A 13 V-J signature model discriminated ophthalmopathy versus stable hyperthyroidism.

The V gene is TRBV10-2, the J gene TRBJ2-3; the D gene is possibly TRBD2 (5 bases). This TCR came from a woman in her thirties with Graves' hyperthyroidism. The sequencing sample was made of peripheral blood or thyroid tissue (not recorded which). CDR3 residues: CASRRLISTDTQYF. The DNA of the CDR3 is TGCGCCAGCAGGCGACTAATCTCCACAGATACGCAGTATTTT.